This T cell receptor (beta chain) is drawn from a study of T cells in Graves' hyperthyroidism and ophthalmopathy. Concerning this clonotype: The antigen is unknown.

Regions amplified from RNA transcripts were the TCR beta CDR3 regions. The study used the HTBI primer set for a first-round RT-PCR of the TCR CDR3. One entry per CDR3 protein results from TCRdb running MiXCR on the multiplex PCR reads. The table records nearly 750,000 distinct CDR3 sequences, 35% of them present only once. Whole-study findings and limits: Researchers found most expanded thyroid clonotypes above 0.001 in blood as well.

Sequences were obtained from blood. The sequence came from a woman aged 40 to 55 with Graves' hyperthyroidism.

This CDR3 is CASSPASRGNTEAFF. CDR3 in DNA: TGTGCCAGCAGCCCCGCGAGCAGGGGGAACACTGAAGCTTTCTTT. The chain joins TRBV11-2 to TRBJ1-1; TRBD1 might be the D (6 bases). The V and J ends lost 5 bases and 1 base respectively, with 14 bases between them. The CDR3 sequence is 15 residues long. Germline-derived CDR1 and CDR2 are SGHAT and FQNNGV. Full variable domain (rest looked up from reference TRBV11-2 and TRBJ1-1): EAGVAQSPRYKIIEKRQSVAFWCNPISGHATLYWYQQILGQGPKLLIQFQNNGVVDDSQLPKDRFSAERLKGVDSTLKIQPAKLEDSAVYLCASSPASRGNTEAFFGQGTRLTVV.